The T cell receptor (beta chain) under discussion was sequenced for a study of post-analysis software for immune sequencing data. Study-wide background: Disease trajectories encompassed relapsing-remitting, secondary progressive and progressive-relapsing multiple sclerosis.

This clonotype was recorded once. Antigen specificity is unknown. CDR3 length: 17 amino acids. CDR1 is SGHDT and CDR2 is YYEEEE in the germline V gene. With V trimmed by 5 bases and J by 2 bases, 8 bases remained unmatched. cDNA libraries of TCR beta carried unique molecular identifiers. TCRdb called the PCR reads again in MiXCR, with one record for every CDR3 protein. The table includes about 770,000 distinct CDR3 sequences, about half detected once. Study results and caveats: Roughly 5 TRBV segments (TRBV5-6, TRBV5-1 and TRBV20-1 among them) occurred more frequently in patients than in controls. Under F measure analysis, samples from one preparation batch co-clustered strongly.

The sequence came from a girl between 10 and 17 years old with multiple sclerosis. What was sequenced was blood. The chain is built from TRBV5-6 and TRBJ2-1; 12 bases align to TRBD2. CDR3 amino acids: CASRRGLAGPTYNEQFF. CDR3 bases: TGTGCCAGCAGACGGGGACTAGCGGGCCCGACCTACAATGAGCAGTTCTTC.